The T cell receptor (beta chain) described here comes from a study of cytomegalovirus exposure and HLA in healthy donors. Losses at the gene ends were 0 bases for V and 4 bases for J; bases not matched to a gene: 4. Germline values: CDR1 GTSNPN, CDR2 SVGIG (reference sequence). The CDR3 contains 15 residues. Primers for the PCR totalled 60 Vbeta and 13 Jbeta. Clones were read by immunoSEQ multiplex PCR, and TCRdb kept only the in-frame ones, dropping some. Found here are some 200,000 clones, around four fifths of them singletons; the top ten hold less than 3%. The chain carries TRBV30 and TRBJ2-1, with 9 bases lining up with TRBD1. The receptor comes from a woman aged 40 to 55 in good health and CMV-seronegative. The specimen was PBMCs. CDR3 DNA: TGTGCCTGGAGTGTAACGACAGGGGGTTACAATGAGCAGTTCTTC. It is translated as CAWSVTTGGYNEQFF.